The source of this TCR beta chain is a study of cytomegalovirus exposure and HLA in healthy donors. General study points: Most TCR beta V segments were productive about 90% or about 30% of the time in an earlier analysis. A later analysis revealed that TCR association rates differed between HLA loci, peaking at DRB1 and bottoming out at HLA-C. Only CMV serostatus was available as immune exposure information.

Looked up from germline, CDR1 is SEHNR and CDR2 is FQNEAQ (reference sequence). The CDR3 has 13 amino acids. Trimming pared 5 bases from V and 4 bases from J, leaving 11 bases between. Comment on this clone: What it recognizes is unknown.

With 60 Vbeta and 13 Jbeta primers, the PCR was carried out. Study processing details: Unique TCR beta chains numbered 60 million to 100 million in a later analysis, with around 10 million shared. Assay: immunoSEQ multiplex PCR; the TCRdb copy retains only in-frame clones and omits some. Clone size and the V and J calls come from that table; the DNA yielded D and trimming. Of 80,000 to 90,000 clones listed, 75% are singletons. V is TRBV7-9 and J is TRBJ1-2, with TRBD1 as a possible D gene (6 bases). Sequenced material: PBMCs. This TCR was recovered from a man aged 35 to 55 in good health and CMV-seronegative. CDR3: CASSPGQLYGYTF. DNA for the CDR3: TGTGCCAGCAGCCCTGGACAGCTCTATGGCTACACCTTC.